This T cell receptor (beta chain) derives from a study of lymphopenia after photon versus proton radiotherapy. The repertoire was sequenced with immunoSEQ multiplex PCR; TCRdb's copy has only in-frame clones and lacks some. The table includes 13,000 to 15,000 clones, 82% detected once. Germline assignment: CDR1 KGHSH and CDR2 LQKENI. The CDR3 has 13 residues. The ends were cut back, 3 bases at V and 5 bases at J, with 10 bases in the middle. This rearrangement joins TRBV18 to TRBJ1-1; D is ambiguous. The source was peripheral blood, collected from a patient treated with photon-based radiotherapy. This sequence was found in a man aged 45-60 years with gastric cancer. CDR3: CASSPKRETEAFF. Here the CDR3 DNA reads TGTGCCAGCTCACCTAAACGGGAAACTGAAGCTTTCTTT.